The sample holds many counts of the clone carrying this TCR beta chain. Its target is not known. Trimming took 1 base from V and 9 from J, leaving 10 bases between them. Germline V gene data show CDR1 as LGHNA and CDR2 as YNFKEQ. The CDR3 is 13 amino acids. The sample originates from a study of blood T cells in healthy people across ages. Study-wide points: Strong correlation was found linking TCR beta diversity to naive T cell percentage. Comparison with aged donors showed that long-lived donors had more naive CD4+ cells and higher diversity.

Combining a sample-barcoded 5' primer with a J-beta primer mix, a second PCR ran for 7 to 11 cycles. Each CDR3 protein is one row after TCRdb ran MiXCR on the 5' RACE reads. The sample shows around 320,000 distinct CDR3 sequences, roughly 26% of them seen only once. Every donor gave 9 to 10 milliliters of peripheral blood. Per-sample yields of isolated PBMCs were at least 6 million. The source of this sequence is a woman between 70 and 85 years old in good health. The sequenced sample consisted of blood. The chain employs TRBV4-2 and TRBJ2-1; D unresolved. The CDR3 protein is CASSQAAGGEQFF. The CDR3 bases are TGTGCCAGCAGCCAAGCCGCCGGTGGTGAGCAGTTCTTC.